This T cell receptor beta chain was identified in a study of patients and donors after allogeneic stem cell transplantation (dated by TCRdb to about 2020). Library creation used RT-PCR. The listed sequencing device is NextSeq 550. TCRdb redid the processing of the public reads, applying fastp at Q25 and MiXCR, and retained in-frame beta chains. Merged by CDR3 protein, the rows form single entries marked with the most common genes and DNA. The table for this sample lists around 27,000 distinct CDR3 sequences; roughly 7.3% of them were counted only once. The ten largest clones capture less than 50% of the sample. This clonotype was found many times. What antigen it recognizes has not been identified. Per-base qualities were not stored, and no clone one base away is much larger. The material sequenced was blood, either unsorted or a sorted T cell fraction (not recorded which). This receptor was identified in a human donor who was either an allogeneic HSCT recipient or a stem cell or donor lymphocyte infusion donor (not recorded which). It is not recorded whose cells these are; they may come from a transplant donor.

The DNA sequence is given as TGCAGCTCGACAGGGCCGCCTGTCCGGGGTACGCAGTATTTT. This encodes CSSTGPPVRGTQYF. The V and J segments used are TRBV29-1 and TRBJ2-3; TRBD1 lines up with 7 middle nucleotides. The CDR1 and CDR2 encoded by the germline V gene are SQVTM and ANQGSEA. V is pruned by 8 bases and J by 8 bases, leaving 16 bases of the junction without a gene match. The CDR3 contains 14 residues, cysteine and phenylalanine counted. The sequence is cut down to CDR3 DNA, 42 bases in frame from base 1.